The clone carrying this TCR beta chain turned up a few times. The data derive from a study of T-cell reconstitution after alpha-beta-depleted transplantation in children. This CDR3 region has 12 residues. Trimming left V 3 bases short and J 3 bases short, with 6 bases between. The germline V gene has CDR1 SGDLS and CDR2 YYNGEE. Researchers prepared the TCRbeta library using unique molecular identifiers, the study reports. TCRdb fed the PCR reads into MiXCR, producing one record per CDR3 protein. This table has about 540,000 distinct CDR3 sequences, around 17% appearing once. The sequences come from PBMCs from the stem cell graft donor, collected from the stem cell graft. The chain combines TRBV9 with TRBJ1-1; no definite D call. The receptor's source is a human donor who donated a stem cell graft to a child with acute lymphoblastic leukemia. The chain's CDR3 is CASSEADTEAFF. DNA of the CDR3: TGTGCCAGCAGCGAGGCGGACACTGAAGCTTTCTTT.